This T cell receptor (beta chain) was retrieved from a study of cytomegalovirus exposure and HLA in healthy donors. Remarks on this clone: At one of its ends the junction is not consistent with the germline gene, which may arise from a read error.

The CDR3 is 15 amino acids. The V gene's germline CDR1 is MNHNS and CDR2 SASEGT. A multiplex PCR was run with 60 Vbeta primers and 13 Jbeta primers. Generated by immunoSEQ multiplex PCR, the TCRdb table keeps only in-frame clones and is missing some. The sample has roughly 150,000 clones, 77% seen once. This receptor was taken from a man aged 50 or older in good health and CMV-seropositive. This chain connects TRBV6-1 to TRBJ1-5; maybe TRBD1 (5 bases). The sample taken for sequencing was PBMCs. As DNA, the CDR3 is TGTGCCGGCAGTGAATATCAGGGAGGAAATCAGCCCCAGCATTTT. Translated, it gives CAGSEYQGGNQPQHF.